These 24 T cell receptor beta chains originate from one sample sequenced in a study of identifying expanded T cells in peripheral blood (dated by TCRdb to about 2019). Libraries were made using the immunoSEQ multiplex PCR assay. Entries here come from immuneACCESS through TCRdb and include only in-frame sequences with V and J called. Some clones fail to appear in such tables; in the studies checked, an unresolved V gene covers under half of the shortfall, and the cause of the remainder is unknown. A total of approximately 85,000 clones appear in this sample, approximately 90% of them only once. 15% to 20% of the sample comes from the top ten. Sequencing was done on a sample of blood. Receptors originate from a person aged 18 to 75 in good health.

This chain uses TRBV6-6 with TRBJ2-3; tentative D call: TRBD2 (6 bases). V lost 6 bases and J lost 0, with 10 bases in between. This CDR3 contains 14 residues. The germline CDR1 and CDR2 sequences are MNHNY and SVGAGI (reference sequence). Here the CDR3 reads CASRGGTSTDTQYF. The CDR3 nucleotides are TGTGCCAGCAGGGGGGGTACTAGCACAGATACGCAGTATTTT.

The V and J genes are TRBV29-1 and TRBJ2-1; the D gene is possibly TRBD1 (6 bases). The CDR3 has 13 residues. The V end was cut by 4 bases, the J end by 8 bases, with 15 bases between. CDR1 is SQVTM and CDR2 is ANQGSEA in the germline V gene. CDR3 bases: TGCAGCGTTGGTGGGATCAGGGGTTATGAGCAGTTCTTC. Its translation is CSVGGIRGYEQFF.

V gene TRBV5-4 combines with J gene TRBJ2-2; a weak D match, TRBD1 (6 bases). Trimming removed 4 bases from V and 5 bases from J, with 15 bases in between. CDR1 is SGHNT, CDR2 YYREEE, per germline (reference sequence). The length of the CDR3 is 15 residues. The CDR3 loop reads CASSQGKLATGELFF. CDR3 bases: TGTGCCAGCAGCCAGGGGAAGCTTGCTACCGGGGAGCTGTTTTTT.

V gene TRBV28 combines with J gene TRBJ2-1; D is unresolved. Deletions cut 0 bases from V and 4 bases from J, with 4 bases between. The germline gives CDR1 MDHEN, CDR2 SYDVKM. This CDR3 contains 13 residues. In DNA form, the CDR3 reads TGTGCCAGCAGTTTATGGGCGTACAATGAGCAGTTCTTC. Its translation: CASSLWAYNEQFF.

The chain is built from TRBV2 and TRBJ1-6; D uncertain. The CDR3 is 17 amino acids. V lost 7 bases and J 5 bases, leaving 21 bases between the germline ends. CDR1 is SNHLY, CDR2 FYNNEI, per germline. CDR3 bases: TGTGCCAGCATGGTAAGAGTTTGGCCGGGCGATAATTCACCCCTCCACTTT. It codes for CASMVRVWPGDNSPLHF.

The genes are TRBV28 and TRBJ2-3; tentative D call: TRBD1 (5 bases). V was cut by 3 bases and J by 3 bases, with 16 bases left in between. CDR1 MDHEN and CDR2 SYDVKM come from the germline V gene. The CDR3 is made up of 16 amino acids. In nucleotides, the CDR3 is TGTGCCAGCAGTTTTTTCAGGGTGGATGATACAGATACGCAGTATTTT. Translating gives CASSFFRVDDTDTQYF.

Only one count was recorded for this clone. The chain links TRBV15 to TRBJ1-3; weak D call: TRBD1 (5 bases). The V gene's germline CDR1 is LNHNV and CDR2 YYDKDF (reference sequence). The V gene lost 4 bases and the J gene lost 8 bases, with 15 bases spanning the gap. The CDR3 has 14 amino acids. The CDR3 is CATSTDLGGHTIYF. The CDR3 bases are TGTGCCACCAGCACCGACTTGGGGGGACACACCATATATTTT.

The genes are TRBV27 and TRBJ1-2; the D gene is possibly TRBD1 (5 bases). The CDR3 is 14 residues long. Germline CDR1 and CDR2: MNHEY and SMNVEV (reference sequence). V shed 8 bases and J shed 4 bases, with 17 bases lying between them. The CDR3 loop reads CASGGAGGVYGYTF. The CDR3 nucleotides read TGTGCCAGCGGGGGAGCGGGTGGGGTCTATGGCTACACCTTC.

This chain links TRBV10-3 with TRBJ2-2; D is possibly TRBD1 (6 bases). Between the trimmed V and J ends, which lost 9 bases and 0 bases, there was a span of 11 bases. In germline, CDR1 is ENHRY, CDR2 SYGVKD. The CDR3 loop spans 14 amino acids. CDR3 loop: CAIWSGANTGELFF. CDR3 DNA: TGTGCCATATGGTCAGGGGCGAACACCGGGGAGCTGTTTTTT.

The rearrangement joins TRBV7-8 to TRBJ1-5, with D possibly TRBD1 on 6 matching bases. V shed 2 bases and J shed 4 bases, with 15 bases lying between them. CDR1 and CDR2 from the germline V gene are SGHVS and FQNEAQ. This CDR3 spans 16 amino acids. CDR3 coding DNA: TGTGCCAGCAGCTTACGGCGGCAGGGGCAAAATCAGCCCCAGCATTTT. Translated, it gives CASSLRRQGQNQPQHF. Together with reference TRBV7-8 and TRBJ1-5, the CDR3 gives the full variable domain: GAGVSQSPRYKVAKRGQDVALRCDPISGHVSLFWYQQALGQGPEFLTYFQNEAQLDKSGLPSDRFFAERPEGSVSTLKIQRTQQEDSAVYLCASSLRRQGQNQPQHFGDGTRLSIL.

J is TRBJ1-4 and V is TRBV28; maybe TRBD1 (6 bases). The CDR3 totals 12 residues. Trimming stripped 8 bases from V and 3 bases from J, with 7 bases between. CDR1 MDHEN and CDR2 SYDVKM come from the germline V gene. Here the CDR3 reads CASGGSNEKLFF. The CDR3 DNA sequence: TGTGCCAGCGGGGGCTCTAATGAAAAACTGTTTTTT. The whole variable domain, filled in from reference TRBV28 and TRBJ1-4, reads DVKVTQSSRYLVKRTGEKVFLECVQDMDHENMFWYRQDPGLGLRLIYFSYDVKMKEKGDIPEGYSVSREKKERFSLILESASTNQTSMYLCASGGSNEKLFFGSGTQLSVL.

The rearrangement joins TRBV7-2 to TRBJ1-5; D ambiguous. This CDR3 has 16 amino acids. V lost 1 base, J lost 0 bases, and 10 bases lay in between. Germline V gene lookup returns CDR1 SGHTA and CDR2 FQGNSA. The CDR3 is CASSLVAGYSNQPQHF. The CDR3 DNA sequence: TGTGCCAGCAGCTTAGTCGCCGGATATAGCAATCAGCCCCAGCATTTT.

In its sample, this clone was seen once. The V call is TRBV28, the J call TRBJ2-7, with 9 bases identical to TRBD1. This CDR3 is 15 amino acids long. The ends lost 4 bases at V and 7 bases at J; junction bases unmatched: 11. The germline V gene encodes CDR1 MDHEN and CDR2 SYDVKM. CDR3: CASSSLGQGLSEQYF. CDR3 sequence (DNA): TGTGCCAGCAGTTCTTTAGGACAGGGGCTTAGTGAGCAGTACTTC.

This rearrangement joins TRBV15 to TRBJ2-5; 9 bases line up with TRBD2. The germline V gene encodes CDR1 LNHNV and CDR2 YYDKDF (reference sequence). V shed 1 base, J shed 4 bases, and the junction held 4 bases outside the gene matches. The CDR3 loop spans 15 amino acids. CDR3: CATSRGLADGETQYF. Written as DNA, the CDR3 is TGTGCCACCAGCAGAGGACTAGCGGACGGAGAGACCCAGTACTTC. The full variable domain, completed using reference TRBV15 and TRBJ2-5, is DAMVIQNPRYQVTQFGKPVTLSCSQTLNHNVMYWYQQKSSQAPKLLFHYYDKDFNNEADTPDNFQSRRPNTSFCFLDIRSPGLGDTAMYLCATSRGLADGETQYFGPGTRLLVL.

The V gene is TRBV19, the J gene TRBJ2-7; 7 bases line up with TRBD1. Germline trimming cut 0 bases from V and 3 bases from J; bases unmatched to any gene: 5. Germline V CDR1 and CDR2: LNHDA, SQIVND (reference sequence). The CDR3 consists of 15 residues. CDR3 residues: CASSIDQTGYYEQYF. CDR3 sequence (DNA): TGTGCCAGTAGTATAGACCAGACAGGGTACTACGAGCAGTACTTC. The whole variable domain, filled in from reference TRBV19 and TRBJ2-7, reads DGGITQSPKYLFRKEGQNVTLSCEQNLNHDAMYWYRQDPGQGLRLIYYSQIVNDFQKGDIAEGYSVSREKKESFPLTVTSAQKNPTAFYLCASSIDQTGYYEQYFGPGTRLTVT.

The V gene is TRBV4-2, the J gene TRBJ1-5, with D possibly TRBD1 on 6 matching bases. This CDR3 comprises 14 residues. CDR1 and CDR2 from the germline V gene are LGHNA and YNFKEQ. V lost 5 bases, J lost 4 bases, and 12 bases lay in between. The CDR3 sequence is CASSYGTFNQPQHF. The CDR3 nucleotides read TGTGCCAGCAGCTACGGGACATTTAATCAGCCCCAGCATTTT.

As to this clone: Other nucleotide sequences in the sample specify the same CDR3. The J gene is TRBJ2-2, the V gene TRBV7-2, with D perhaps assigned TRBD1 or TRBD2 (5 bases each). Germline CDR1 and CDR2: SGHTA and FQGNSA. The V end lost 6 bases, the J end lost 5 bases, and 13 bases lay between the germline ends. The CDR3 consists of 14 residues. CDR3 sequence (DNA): TGTGCCAGCAGTCCCCGGGGACGGACCGGGGAGCTGTTTTTT. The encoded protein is CASSPRGRTGELFF.

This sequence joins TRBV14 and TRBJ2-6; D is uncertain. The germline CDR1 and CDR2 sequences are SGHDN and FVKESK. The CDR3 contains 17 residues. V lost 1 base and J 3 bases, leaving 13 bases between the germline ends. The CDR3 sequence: CASSQVEQSFGANVLTF. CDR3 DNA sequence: TGTGCCAGCAGCCAAGTGGAACAGAGTTTTGGGGCCAACGTCCTGACTTTC.

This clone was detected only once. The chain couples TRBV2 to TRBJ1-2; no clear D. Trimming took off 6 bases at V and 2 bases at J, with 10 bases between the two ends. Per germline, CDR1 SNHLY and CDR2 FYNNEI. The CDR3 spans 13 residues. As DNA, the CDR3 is TGTGCCAGCAGGAGGGTTCGCAACTATGGCTACACCTTC. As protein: CASRRVRNYGYTF.

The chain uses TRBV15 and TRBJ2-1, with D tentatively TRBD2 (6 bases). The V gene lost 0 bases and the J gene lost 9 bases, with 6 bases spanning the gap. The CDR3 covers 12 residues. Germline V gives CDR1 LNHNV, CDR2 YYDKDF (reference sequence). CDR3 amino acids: CATSREGGEQFF. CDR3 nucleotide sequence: TGTGCCACCAGCAGAGAGGGGGGTGAGCAGTTCTTC.

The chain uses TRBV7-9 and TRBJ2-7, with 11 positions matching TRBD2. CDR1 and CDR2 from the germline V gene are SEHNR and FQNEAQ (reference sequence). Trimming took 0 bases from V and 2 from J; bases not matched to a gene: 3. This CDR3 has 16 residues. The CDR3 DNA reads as TGTGCCAGCAGCTTAGCACTAGCGGGGGCGGCCTACGAGCAGTACTTC. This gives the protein CASSLALAGAAYEQYF.

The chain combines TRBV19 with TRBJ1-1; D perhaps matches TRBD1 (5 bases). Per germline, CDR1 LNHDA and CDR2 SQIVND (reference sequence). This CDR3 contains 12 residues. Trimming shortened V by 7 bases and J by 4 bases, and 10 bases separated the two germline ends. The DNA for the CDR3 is TGTGCCAGTATCGGGGGAAGCACTGAAGCTTTCTTT. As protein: CASIGGSTEAFF.

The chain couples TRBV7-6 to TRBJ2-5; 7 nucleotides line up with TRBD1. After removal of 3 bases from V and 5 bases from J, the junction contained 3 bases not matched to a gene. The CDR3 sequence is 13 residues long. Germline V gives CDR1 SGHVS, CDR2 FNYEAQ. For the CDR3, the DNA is TGTGCCAGCAGCTTCACAGGGGATGAGACCCAGTACTTC. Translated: CASSFTGDETQYF.

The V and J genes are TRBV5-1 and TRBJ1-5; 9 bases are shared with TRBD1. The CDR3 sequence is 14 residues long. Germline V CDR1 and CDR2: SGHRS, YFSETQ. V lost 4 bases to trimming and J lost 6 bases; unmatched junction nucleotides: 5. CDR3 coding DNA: TGCGCCAGCAGCCTCACAGGGGGCATTCAGCCCCAGCATTTT. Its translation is CASSLTGGIQPQHF.